Shown below are 4 T cell receptor beta chains from a single sample sequenced in a study of shared clonotypes between healthy human individuals. Sequencing was performed with immunoSEQ multiplex PCR; in TCRdb, only in-frame clones are kept and a portion is missing. The table has over 800,000 clones, more than 85% seen once; the top ten hold more than 20%. Terminally differentiated effector memory CD45RA+ cells were excluded by CCR7 positive selection of CD45RO-negative cells. Sequencing was done on a sample of naive CD8+ T cells sorted from blood. These receptors came from a man aged 25-45 years in good health.

The chain carries TRBV19 and TRBJ2-1; no definite D call. The CDR3 length is 17 residues. Germline V gene lookup returns CDR1 LNHDA and CDR2 SQIVND (reference sequence). V lost 6 bases and J 1 base, leaving 19 bases between the germline ends. The CDR3 DNA reads TGTGCCAGTAGAATGGATAGCTCGTTCGGATCCTACAATGAGCAGTTCTTC. It encodes CASRMDSSFGSYNEQFF.

The count of this clone is one. The chain employs TRBV5-6 and TRBJ1-5; D unclear. Germline V gives CDR1 SGHDT, CDR2 YYEEEE. The CDR3 has 14 amino acids. Trimming shortened V by 0 bases and J by 3 bases, and 7 bases separated the two germline ends. The chain's CDR3 is CASSLEGLNQPQHF. The CDR3 coding sequence is TGTGCCAGCAGCTTGGAAGGGCTCAATCAGCCCCAGCATTTT.

The genes are TRBV15 and TRBJ1-1; D unclear. The CDR3 is 15 amino acids. Looked up from germline, CDR1 is LNHNV and CDR2 is YYDKDF (reference sequence). With 6 bases removed from V and 0 bases from J, the gap between germline ends came to 14 bases. The CDR3: CATSPGPLMNTEAFF. For the CDR3, the DNA is TGTGCCACCAGTCCGGGCCCACTTATGAACACTGAAGCTTTCTTT.

The chain uses TRBV7-9 and TRBJ2-1; 13 bases are a match to TRBD2. The CDR3 is 17 residues long. Germline trimming cut 5 bases from V and 6 bases from J; bases unmatched to any gene: 10. CDR1 is SEHNR, CDR2 FQNEAQ, per germline (reference sequence). The CDR3 coding sequence is TGTGCCAGCAGCACCCGGACTAGCGGGAGATCTTTCAATGAGCAGTTCTTC. Amino acids: CASSTRTSGRSFNEQFF.